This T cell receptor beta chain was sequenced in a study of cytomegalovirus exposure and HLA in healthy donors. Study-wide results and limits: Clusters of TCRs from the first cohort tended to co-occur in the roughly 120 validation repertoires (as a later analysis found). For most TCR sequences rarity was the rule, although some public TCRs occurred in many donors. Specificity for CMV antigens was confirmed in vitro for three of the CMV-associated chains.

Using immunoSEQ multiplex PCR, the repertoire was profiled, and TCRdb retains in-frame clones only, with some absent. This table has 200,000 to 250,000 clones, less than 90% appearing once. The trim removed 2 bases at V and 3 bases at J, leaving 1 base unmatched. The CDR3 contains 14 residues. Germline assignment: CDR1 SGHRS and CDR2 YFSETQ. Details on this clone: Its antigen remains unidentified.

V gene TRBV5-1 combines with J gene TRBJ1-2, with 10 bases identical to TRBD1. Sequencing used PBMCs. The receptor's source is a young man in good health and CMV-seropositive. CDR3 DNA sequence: TGCGCCAGCAGCTTCGGACAGGGGGACTATGGCTACACCTTC. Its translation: CASSFGQGDYGYTF.